A single sample gave rise to the 9 T cell receptor beta chains below, sequenced in a study of T cell responses to AZD1222 COVID-19 vaccine. TCRdb keeps only in-frame clones here, not all; method: immunoSEQ multiplex PCR. The data contain 150,000 or so clones, about nine tenths of them singletons. This specimen consisted of peripheral blood, obtained on day 0 of AZD1222 vaccination. The receptor source for this set is an adult in good health.

The chain joins TRBV9 to TRBJ2-2; D call uncertain. CDR3 length: 15 residues. Germline CDR1 SGDLS, CDR2 YYNGEE. The V end was cut by 3 bases, the J end by 4 bases, with 13 bases between. The DNA for the CDR3 is TGTGCCAGCAGCGCTGCCGGACCAACCACCGGGGAGCTGTTTTTT. This gives the protein CASSAAGPTTGELFF.

The rearrangement uses TRBV24-1 and TRBJ2-3, with TRBD2 matching over 8 bases. Germline V lookup: CDR1 KGHDR, CDR2 SFDVKD. This CDR3 region has 16 residues. V lost 4 bases, J lost 0 bases, and 5 bases stayed unmatched. The CDR3 DNA reads TGTGCCACCAGTGAGGCCGCTAGCGGGAGCACAGATACGCAGTATTTT. It encodes CATSEAASGSTDTQYF.

CDR3 protein: CASSQYSNQPQHF. The CDR3 nucleotides are TGTGCCAGCAGTCAATATAGCAATCAGCCCCAGCATTTT. The chain joins TRBV12-3 or TRBV12-4 to TRBJ1-5; no reliable D call. The CDR3 is 13 amino acids. V gave up 5 bases and J gave up 0 bases, with 5 bases separating them.

This clone was recorded once. This chain links TRBV4-3 with TRBJ2-1, with 10 bases matching TRBD2. The CDR3 is 18 residues long. Trimming took 0 bases from V and 1 from J; bases not matched to a gene: 6. The germline V gene has CDR1 LGHNA and CDR2 YSLEER. Written as DNA, the CDR3 is TGCGCCAGCAGCCAAGATGATGTAGCGGGAGGTTCCTACAATGAGCAGTTCTTC. As protein: CASSQDDVAGGSYNEQFF.

J is TRBJ1-2 and V is TRBV7-4; 7 positions agree with TRBD1. The germline V gene encodes CDR1 SGHVT and CDR2 SQSDAQ. The CDR3 has 14 amino acids. V was clipped by 5 bases and J by 8 bases; unmatched bases: 11. In nucleotides, the CDR3 is TGTGCCAGCAGCCGGGACAGACGAGAGCGGGGCTACACCTTC. Its protein product is CASSRDRRERGYTF.

The CDR3 sequence: CASREDRGAMNTEAFF. The CDR3 nucleotides are TGTGCCAGCAGGGAAGACAGGGGGGCTATGAACACTGAAGCTTTCTTT. The chain links TRBV28 to TRBJ1-1, with TRBD1 matching 9 bases. The V gene end was trimmed by 6 bases and the J gene end by 0 bases; junction bases not matched to a gene: 8. Germline values: CDR1 MDHEN, CDR2 SYDVKM. This CDR3 region has 16 residues.

The V call is TRBV9, the J call TRBJ2-1; 14 bases match TRBD2. The CDR3 runs to 17 residues. CDR1 and CDR2 (germline): SGDLS, YYNGEE. Trimming cost V 4 bases and J 4 bases; bases outside gene matches: 7. The DNA of the CDR3 is TGTGCCAGCAGCCGACTAGCGGGAGGGCCGGTTTACAATGAGCAGTTCTTC. It yields the protein CASSRLAGGPVYNEQFF.

This clone was counted a few times. The rearrangement links TRBV4-1 to TRBJ1-3; a possible D gene is TRBD1 (5 bases). Per the germline V gene, CDR1 is MGHRA and CDR2 is YSYEKL. The CDR3 runs to 15 residues. Between the trimmed V and J ends, which lost 4 bases and 3 bases, there was a span of 13 bases. CDR3 amino acids: CASSPLWGIGNTIYF. CDR3 coding DNA: TGCGCCAGCAGCCCCCTGTGGGGGATTGGAAACACCATATATTTT.

The chain's CDR3 is CASSQDRGRGTWEAFF. Here the CDR3 DNA reads TGTGCCAGCAGCCAAGATAGGGGCAGGGGTACGTGGGAAGCTTTCTTT. The gene calls are TRBV3-1 (or the pseudogene TRBV3-2) and TRBJ1-1; possibly TRBD1 for D (6 bases). V lost 0 bases and J lost 8, with 19 bases in between. The CDR3 totals 16 residues. In germline, CDR1 is LGHDT, CDR2 YNNKEL (reference sequence).